The 5 T cell receptor beta chains below come from one sample, sequenced in a study of control samples from healthy donors and cancer patients. TCRdb's table, derived via immunoSEQ multiplex PCR, lists solely in-frame clones and lacks some. The table has about 120,000 clones, 85% to 90% seen once. The sequenced sample was PBMCs. Receptor source: a woman between 50 and 59 years old with colorectal cancer.

The chain employs TRBV12-5 and TRBJ2-1; 11 bases agree with TRBD2. V dropped 2 bases and J dropped 0; count of bases not matched to a gene: 0. The CDR3 has 16 residues. Looked up from germline, CDR1 is LGHNT and CDR2 is FRNRAP. CDR3 amino acids: CASGLLAGGSYNEQFF. Here the CDR3 DNA reads TGTGCTAGTGGTTTGCTAGCGGGGGGCTCCTACAATGAGCAGTTCTTC.

As regards this clone: Other DNA sequences of this sample code for an identical CDR3. The chain employs TRBV7-9 and TRBJ2-3; D is ambiguous. Germline CDR1 reads SEHNR; CDR2 reads FQNEAQ (reference sequence). The CDR3 totals 12 residues. V was pared by 4 bases and J by 0 bases, with 2 bases between. CDR3 in DNA: TGTGCCAGCAGCTCTAGCACAGATACGCAGTATTTT. This translates into CASSSSTDTQYF.

The chain joins TRBV6-6 to TRBJ2-3; TRBD1 is a possible D gene (5 bases). CDR3 length equals 13 residues. The V end was cut by 0 bases, the J end by 7 bases, with 8 bases between. From germline, CDR1 is MNHNY and CDR2 SVGAGI (reference sequence). The CDR3 reads CASSYSRGNTQYF. CDR3 nucleotides: TGTGCCAGCAGTTACTCAAGGGGAAATACGCAGTATTTT.

This clone came up a few times. This chain uses TRBV2 with TRBJ1-2, with D possibly being TRBD1 (5 bases). This CDR3 has 14 amino acids. With 6 bases removed from V and 4 bases from J, the gap between germline ends came to 15 bases. Germline V CDR1 and CDR2: SNHLY, FYNNEI. CDR3 in DNA: TGTGCCAGCAGCAATCGGGACCCCGTCTATGGCTACACCTTC. Translated: CASSNRDPVYGYTF.

CDR3 sequence reads: CASSSQQGRDTQYF. The CDR3 nucleotides are TGTGCCAGCAGTTCCCAACAGGGGCGAGATACGCAGTATTTT. This chain joins TRBV28 and TRBJ2-3; 7 bases fit TRBD1. The CDR3 runs to 14 residues. Germline V lookup: CDR1 MDHEN, CDR2 SYDVKM. J lost 5 bases, V lost 4 bases, and 6 bases had no gene match.